The T cell receptor (beta chain) described here comes from a study of cytomegalovirus exposure and HLA in healthy donors. Notes on the study in general: By HLA locus, TCR association rates varied in a later analysis, with DRB1 showing the most and HLA-C the fewest. Versus the approximately 700-donor mean, an Asian-associated ancestry cluster reportedly showed fewer N-insertions in a later analysis. Later, an analysis found that common viral pathogens appeared to be linked with several of the most significant clusters.

A multiplex PCR was run with 60 Vbeta primers and 13 Jbeta primers. The method was immunoSEQ multiplex PCR; TCRdb's version includes in-frame clones alone and lacks a portion of them. The sample records 50,000 to 65,000 clones, roughly 80% being singletons. Comment on this clone: Antigen specificity is unknown.

CDR3 length equals 14 residues. Germline CDR1 reads LNHNV; CDR2 reads YYDKDF (reference sequence). V trimming: 0 bases; J trimming: 15 bases; junction bases outside the gene matches: 11. The specimen was PBMCs. The receptor was isolated from a woman aged 40 to 50 in good health and CMV-seropositive. J is TRBJ2-4 and V is TRBV15; 7 positions agree with TRBD2. CDR3 residues: CATSRDPTSEGAYF. CDR3 DNA: TGTGCCACCAGCAGAGATCCCACTAGCGAAGGGGCGTACTTC.